The rows below give T cell receptor beta chains drawn from one sample of a study of blood T cell repertoires in COVID-19. The method was immunoSEQ multiplex PCR; TCRdb's version includes in-frame clones alone and lacks a portion of them. The data contain fewer than 85,000 clones, about 74% of them singletons. Sequencing was performed on peripheral blood. These receptors all stem from a human donor with acute or convalescent COVID-19. The donor label of this sample is uncertain. The CDR3 runs from the conserved cysteine through the conserved F or W. A D gene is named only where the DNA matches it firmly. The size entry is marked missing in some rows and otherwise reads once, few, many or a size class.

v_gene,d_gene,abundance,j_gene,CDR3nt,CDR3aa
TRBV18,TRBD1,few,TRBJ1-3,TGTGCCAGCTCACCAGTCGGGGACAGCTCTGGAAACACCATATATTTT,CASSPVGDSSGNTIYF
TRBV5-1,TRBD1,.,TRBJ1-4,TGCGCCAGCAGCTTGGGGTCCGGGACAGGAGTCGAAAAACTGTTTTTT,CASSLGSGTGVEKLFF
TRBV5-4,.,.,TRBJ2-5,TGTGCCAGCAGCTTGGGCCCGGTCGGAGAGACCCAGTACTTC,CASSLGPVGETQYF
TRBV12-2,.,.,TRBJ2-2,TGTGCAAGTCGCTTAGGGTTCGGGACAGGGGACACCGGGGAGCTGTTTTTT,CASRLGFGTGDTGELFF
TRBV7-2,TRBD2,.,TRBJ2-7,TGTGCCAGTGCTAGCGGGAGATTAGGTAGCGAGCAGTACTTC,CASASGRLGSEQYF
TRBV5-1,TRBD1,.,TRBJ2-5,TGCGCCAGCAGCGTAGACGGACAGGGCCGACAAGAGACCCAGTACTTC,CASSVDGQGRQETQYF
TRBV3-1/TRBV3-2,TRBD1,.,TRBJ1-4,TGTGCCAGCAGCCAGGGGACAGCTAATGAAAAACTGTTTTTT,CASSQGTANEKLFF
TRBV30,TRBD1,few,TRBJ1-3,TGTGCCTGGAGGGCACCCAGGGGGGTCTCTGGAAACACCATATATTTT,CAWRAPRGVSGNTIYF
TRBV29-1,.,.,TRBJ1-2,TGCAGCGTTGAGGCGGATGTCTATGGCTACACCTTC,CSVEADVYGYTF
TRBV18,.,.,TRBJ1-3,TGTGCCAGCTCACCAGACAGGTACACCATATATTTT,CASSPDRYTIYF
TRBV7-8,.,.,TRBJ2-3,TGTGCCAGCAGCTTAGGCCCCCTAATATCGGATACGCAGTATTTT,CASSLGPLISDTQYF
TRBV30,TRBD1,.,TRBJ1-1,TGTGCCTGGAGTGGGGACAGTGGGGGAGCTTTCTTT,CAWSGDSGGAFF
TRBV6-5,TRBD2,.,TRBJ2-4,TGTGCCAGCACCCCGTGGGAGGGGAACATTCAGTACTTC,CASTPWEGNIQYF
TRBV7-2,.,.,TRBJ1-2,TGTGCCAGCAGCTTGGGGCGGGGGGATTGGGGCTACACCTTC,CASSLGRGDWGYTF
TRBV28,.,.,TRBJ2-2,TGTGCCAGCAGGCCCAGGGTCAGCGGGGAGCTGTTTTTT,CASRPRVSGELFF
TRBV10-3,TRBD1,.,TRBJ1-2,TGTGCCATCACCGGACAGGAGAACTATGGCTACACCTTC,CAITGQENYGYTF
TRBV5-1,.,.,TRBJ1-4,TGCGCCAGCAGCTATCAGGACCCCGGGGGTGAAAAACTGTTTTTT,CASSYQDPGGEKLFF
TRBV5-4,.,.,TRBJ1-2,TGTGCCAGCAGCTTGGGCGGGGGAGGCTATGGCTACACCTTC,CASSLGGGGYGYTF